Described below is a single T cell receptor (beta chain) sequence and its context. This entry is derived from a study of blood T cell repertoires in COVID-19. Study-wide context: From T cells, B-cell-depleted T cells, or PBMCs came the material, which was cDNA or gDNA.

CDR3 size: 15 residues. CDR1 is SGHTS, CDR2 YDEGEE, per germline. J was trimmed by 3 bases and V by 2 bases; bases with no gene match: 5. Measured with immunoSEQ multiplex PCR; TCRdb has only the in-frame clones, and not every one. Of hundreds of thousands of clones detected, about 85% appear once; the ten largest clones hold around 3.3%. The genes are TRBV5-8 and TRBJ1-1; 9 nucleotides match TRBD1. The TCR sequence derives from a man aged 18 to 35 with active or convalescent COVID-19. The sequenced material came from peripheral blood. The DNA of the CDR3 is TGTGCCAGCAGCTTCCCGGGACAGGGACACACTGAAGCTTTCTTT. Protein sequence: CASSFPGQGHTEAFF.